Below, one T cell receptor (beta chain) is given with its context. CDR1 is SEHNR and CDR2 is FQNEAQ in the germline V gene (reference sequence). The CDR3 loop spans 17 amino acids. With V trimmed by 1 base and J by 5 bases, 11 bases remained unmatched. The data derive from a study of blood T cell repertoires in COVID-19. About the research overall: T cells, B-cell-depleted T cells, or PBMCs provided the cDNA or gDNA that served as material.

Participants were aged about 18 to 100 years from approximately 24 US areas. Someone with COVID-19 had been met by exposed participants within 2 weeks before study entry. In the original workflow: Estimation of nucleated cell counts was performed using reference gene primer amplification. TCRdb's table, derived via immunoSEQ multiplex PCR, lists solely in-frame clones and lacks some. V and J calls and clone size are as listed in that table; D and trimming were resolved from the DNA. Among about 350,000 clones listed, about nine tenths were seen once. The rearrangement joins TRBV7-9 to TRBJ2-7; TRBD2 agrees at 10 bases. The sequenced material came from PBMCs or T cells enriched from blood (not recorded which). The source is a woman in her twenties or thirties who had been exposed to COVID-19. Written as DNA, the CDR3 is TGTGCCAGCAGCTTAGAAAGGGGGGGACTAGCGTTCCACGAGCAGTACTTC. Amino acid sequence: CASSLERGGLAFHEQYF.